The rows below give T cell receptor beta chains drawn from one sample of a study of CD8 T cells in Susac syndrome. TCRdb re-called the immunoSEQ multiplex PCR reads with MiXCR, one entry per CDR3 protein. The sample has about 240,000 distinct CDR3 sequences, approximately 95% seen once. The sample comprised CD4+ T cells from PBMCs. These receptors were taken from a human donor with Susac syndrome. The CDR3 runs from the conserved cysteine through the conserved F or W. The order of the fields is clone size, J gene, D gene, V gene, CDR3 protein, CDR3 DNA. A D gene is named only where the DNA matches it firmly. Clone sizes are given selectively: once, few, many, or a class where the clone is expanded.

clone_size: .; j_call: TRBJ1-1; d_call: .; v_call: TRBV27; cdr3_aa: CASSFQTESAEAFF; cdr3_nt: TGTGCCAGCAGTTTTCAAACTGAGAGCGCTGAAGCTTTCTTT
clone_size: .; j_call: TRBJ2-2; d_call: .; v_call: TRBV29-1; cdr3_aa: CSVEVRGFTGELFF; cdr3_nt: TGCAGCGTTGAAGTTCGGGGGTTCACCGGGGAGCTGTTTTTT
clone_size: .; j_call: TRBJ2-1; d_call: .; v_call: TRBV20-1; cdr3_aa: CSASQRMGGEQFF; cdr3_nt: TGCAGTGCTAGCCAGCGGATGGGGGGTGAGCAGTTCTTC
clone_size: .; j_call: TRBJ2-1; d_call: .; v_call: TRBV4-1; cdr3_aa: CASSQESRGGYNEQFF; cdr3_nt: TGCGCCAGCAGCCAAGAGAGCCGCGGAGGCTACAATGAGCAGTTCTTC
clone_size: .; j_call: TRBJ2-1; d_call: TRBD2; v_call: TRBV30; cdr3_aa: CAWSILAGGGYEQFF; cdr3_nt: TGTGCCTGGAGTATACTAGCGGGAGGGGGATATGAGCAGTTCTTC
clone_size: once; j_call: TRBJ2-2; d_call: .; v_call: TRBV12-3/TRBV12-4; cdr3_aa: CASSFLPGVDTGELFF; cdr3_nt: TGTGCCAGCAGTTTTCTGCCAGGGGTGGACACCGGGGAGCTGTTTTTT
clone_size: once; j_call: TRBJ2-7; d_call: TRBD2; v_call: TRBV7-3; cdr3_aa: CASSRPFSGGGEQYF; cdr3_nt: TGTGCCAGCAGCCGCCCTTTTTCGGGAGGGGGCGAGCAGTACTTC
clone_size: .; j_call: TRBJ2-4; d_call: .; v_call: TRBV7-9; cdr3_aa: CASSLGSKNIQYF; cdr3_nt: TGTGCCAGCAGCTTAGGTAGCAAAAACATTCAGTACTTC
clone_size: .; j_call: TRBJ2-7; d_call: .; v_call: TRBV5-1; cdr3_aa: CASSSSLDSPYEQYF; cdr3_nt: TGCGCCAGCAGCTCGTCACTCGACAGCCCCTACGAGCAGTACTTC
clone_size: .; j_call: TRBJ2-1; d_call: .; v_call: TRBV30; cdr3_aa: CAWSVRWNEQFF; cdr3_nt: TGTGCCTGGAGTGTACGGTGGAATGAGCAGTTCTTC
clone_size: .; j_call: TRBJ1-5; d_call: .; v_call: TRBV6-2/TRBV6-3; cdr3_aa: CASSPLASWYSNQPQHF; cdr3_nt: TGTGCCAGCAGTCCCCTTGCGAGCTGGTATAGCAATCAGCCCCAGCATTTT
clone_size: .; j_call: TRBJ2-7; d_call: TRBD2; v_call: TRBV18; cdr3_aa: CASSPQSSGNYEQYF; cdr3_nt: TGTGCCAGCTCACCACAGTCTAGCGGGAACTACGAGCAGTACTTC
clone_size: .; j_call: TRBJ1-1; d_call: .; v_call: TRBV5-1; cdr3_aa: CASSLGSMNTEAFF; cdr3_nt: TGCGCCAGCAGCTTGGGCAGCATGAACACTGAAGCTTTCTTT
clone_size: .; j_call: TRBJ2-7; d_call: .; v_call: TRBV29-1; cdr3_aa: CSAFDTAPPYEQYF; cdr3_nt: TGCAGCGCTTTCGACACCGCTCCCCCCTACGAGCAGTACTTC
clone_size: .; j_call: TRBJ2-1; d_call: TRBD2; v_call: TRBV20-1; cdr3_aa: CSARLPSGSRGYNEQFF; cdr3_nt: TGCAGTGCTAGACTGCCTAGCGGGAGTCGTGGGTACAATGAGCAGTTCTTC
clone_size: .; j_call: TRBJ2-5; d_call: .; v_call: TRBV9; cdr3_aa: CASSSTTGLGRETQYF; cdr3_nt: TGTGCCAGCAGCTCCACCACAGGGTTGGGGAGAGAGACCCAGTACTTC
clone_size: .; j_call: TRBJ2-7; d_call: TRBD2; v_call: TRBV7-6; cdr3_aa: CASIPVGLADEQYF; cdr3_nt: TGTGCCAGCATCCCGGTGGGACTAGCGGACGAGCAGTACTTC
clone_size: .; j_call: TRBJ2-5; d_call: .; v_call: TRBV30; cdr3_aa: CAWGAGETQYF; cdr3_nt: TGTGCCTGGGGGGCGGGAGAGACCCAGTACTTC
clone_size: .; j_call: TRBJ2-1; d_call: .; v_call: TRBV11-2; cdr3_aa: CASSGTTRSYNEQFF; cdr3_nt: TGTGCCAGCAGCGGAACTACCCGCTCCTACAATGAGCAGTTCTTC
clone_size: once; j_call: TRBJ1-2; d_call: TRBD1; v_call: TRBV20-1; cdr3_aa: CSAIQLGQGAGYTF; cdr3_nt: TGCAGTGCCATTCAGTTGGGACAGGGGGCTGGCTACACCTTC
clone_size: once; j_call: TRBJ2-3; d_call: .; v_call: TRBV30; cdr3_aa: CAWTGPTDTQYF; cdr3_nt: TGTGCCTGGACGGGACCGACAGATACGCAGTATTTT
clone_size: .; j_call: TRBJ2-7; d_call: TRBD1; v_call: TRBV4-1; cdr3_aa: CASSKGQWDSYEQYF; cdr3_nt: TGCGCCAGCAGCAAGGGACAGTGGGACTCCTACGAGCAGTACTTC
clone_size: .; j_call: TRBJ2-7; d_call: .; v_call: TRBV30; cdr3_aa: CAWSAGGYEQYF; cdr3_nt: TGTGCCTGGAGTGCTGGGGGGTACGAGCAGTACTTC
clone_size: .; j_call: TRBJ2-7; d_call: .; v_call: TRBV18; cdr3_aa: CASSLPRVAYEQYF; cdr3_nt: TGTGCCAGCTCGCTTCCCCGTGTAGCCTACGAGCAGTACTTC
clone_size: once; j_call: TRBJ2-7; d_call: TRBD2; v_call: TRBV7-7; cdr3_aa: CASSPSGRGYEQYF; cdr3_nt: TGTGCTAGCAGCCCCAGCGGGAGAGGCTACGAGCAGTACTTC
clone_size: .; j_call: TRBJ2-1; d_call: .; v_call: TRBV27; cdr3_aa: CASSLGQLIQFF; cdr3_nt: TGTGCCAGCAGTTTAGGACAGCTTATCCAGTTCTTC
clone_size: .; j_call: TRBJ2-1; d_call: .; v_call: TRBV23-1; cdr3_aa: CASGDSGIDEQFF; cdr3_nt: TGCGCCAGCGGAGACTCAGGGATCGATGAGCAGTTCTTC
clone_size: .; j_call: TRBJ2-7; d_call: .; v_call: TRBV28; cdr3_aa: CASRDSPVYEQYF; cdr3_nt: TGTGCCAGCAGGGACTCCCCCGTCTACGAGCAGTACTTC
clone_size: .; j_call: TRBJ2-3; d_call: TRBD1; v_call: TRBV19; cdr3_aa: CASSIRDRGADTQYF; cdr3_nt: TGTGCCAGTAGTATTCGGGACAGGGGGGCAGATACGCAGTATTTT
clone_size: .; j_call: TRBJ1-1; d_call: .; v_call: TRBV7-8; cdr3_aa: CASSRTVPGMDTEAFF; cdr3_nt: TGTGCCAGCAGCCGGACCGTACCCGGGATGGACACTGAAGCTTTCTTT
clone_size: .; j_call: TRBJ2-7; d_call: .; v_call: TRBV29-1; cdr3_aa: CSVVSSIEQYF; cdr3_nt: TGCAGCGTTGTGTCGTCTATCGAGCAGTACTTC
clone_size: .; j_call: TRBJ2-6; d_call: TRBD1; v_call: TRBV28; cdr3_aa: CASRGQGSSGANVLTF; cdr3_nt: TGTGCCAGCAGAGGACAGGGGAGCTCTGGGGCCAACGTCCTGACTTTC
clone_size: .; j_call: TRBJ2-5; d_call: TRBD2; v_call: TRBV20-1; cdr3_aa: CSARGRTSDEETQYF; cdr3_nt: TGCAGTGCTAGAGGAAGGACTAGCGACGAAGAGACCCAGTACTTC
clone_size: .; j_call: TRBJ2-3; d_call: .; v_call: TRBV20-1; cdr3_aa: CSASLDSSTDTQYF; cdr3_nt: TGCAGTGCTTCCCTGGATTCCTCCACAGATACGCAGTATTTT
clone_size: .; j_call: TRBJ2-1; d_call: TRBD2; v_call: TRBV11-1; cdr3_aa: CASSPWTSGRGYEQFF; cdr3_nt: TGTGCCAGCAGCCCCTGGACTAGCGGGAGAGGTTATGAGCAGTTCTTC
clone_size: .; j_call: TRBJ2-1; d_call: .; v_call: TRBV30; cdr3_aa: CAWTKGGGPEQFF; cdr3_nt: TGTGCCTGGACCAAGGGTGGGGGCCCCGAGCAGTTCTTC
clone_size: .; j_call: TRBJ2-5; d_call: TRBD1; v_call: TRBV6-5; cdr3_aa: CASSPGQGFRETQYF; cdr3_nt: TGTGCCAGCAGCCCAGGACAGGGGTTTCGGGAGACCCAGTACTTC
clone_size: .; j_call: TRBJ1-4; d_call: .; v_call: TRBV9; cdr3_aa: CASSVDWAATNEKLFF; cdr3_nt: TGTGCCAGCAGCGTAGATTGGGCGGCAACTAATGAAAAACTGTTTTTT
clone_size: .; j_call: TRBJ1-2; d_call: .; v_call: TRBV11-2; cdr3_aa: CASSLDGSGYTF; cdr3_nt: TGTGCCAGCAGCTTAGATGGGAGTGGCTACACCTTC
clone_size: .; j_call: TRBJ1-3; d_call: .; v_call: TRBV3-1; cdr3_aa: CASSQRDGGNTIYF; cdr3_nt: TGTGCCAGCAGCCAACGGGACGGTGGAAACACCATATATTTT
clone_size: .; j_call: TRBJ2-7; d_call: .; v_call: TRBV29-1; cdr3_aa: CSVGPLEAYEQYF; cdr3_nt: TGCAGCGTGGGGCCACTGGAGGCCTACGAGCAGTACTTC
clone_size: .; j_call: TRBJ1-2; d_call: .; v_call: TRBV30; cdr3_aa: CAWREGNYGYTF; cdr3_nt: TGTGCCTGGAGGGAAGGGAACTATGGCTACACCTTC
clone_size: .; j_call: TRBJ2-7; d_call: TRBD2; v_call: TRBV4-1; cdr3_aa: CASSNSSGRTSSYEQYF; cdr3_nt: TGCGCCAGCAGCAACTCTAGCGGGAGGACTAGCTCCTACGAGCAGTACTTC
clone_size: .; j_call: TRBJ1-2; d_call: .; v_call: TRBV5-1; cdr3_aa: CASRAESYGYTF; cdr3_nt: TGCGCCAGCAGAGCTGAGTCCTATGGCTACACCTTC
clone_size: .; j_call: TRBJ1-2; d_call: .; v_call: TRBV3-1; cdr3_aa: CASSQEGGQNYGYTF; cdr3_nt: TGTGCCAGCAGCCAAGAAGGGGGGCAAAACTATGGCTACACCTTC
clone_size: .; j_call: TRBJ1-5; d_call: TRBD1; v_call: TRBV27; cdr3_aa: CASSPGTGRGSNQPQHF; cdr3_nt: TGTGCCAGCAGTCCCGGGACAGGGCGGGGGAGCAATCAGCCCCAGCATTTT